The rows below give T cell receptor beta chains drawn from one sample of a study of graft-versus-host responses after intestinal transplantation. Antigens for these TCRs are unknown. The repertoire was sequenced with immunoSEQ multiplex PCR; TCRdb's copy has only in-frame clones and lacks some. The repertoire holds tens of thousands of clones, about 91% seen once, with around 0.49% in the top ten. Here the sequenced sample was unstimulated CD8+ T cells sorted from spleen or lymph node cells, taken before intestinal transplant. The source of these receptors is a human donor who received an intestinal transplant. CDR3s include the opening cysteine and the closing phenylalanine or tryptophan. Fields, in order: V gene, J gene, D gene, clone size, CDR3 DNA, CDR3 protein. The D gene is left open where the match is weak. Rows give clone size only sometimes, using once, few, many, or a class for an expanded clone.

TRBV4-3	TRBJ1-2	.	.	TGCGCCAGCAGCCAAGAGAGGGGAGGCGGCTACACCTTC	CASSQERGGGYTF
TRBV6-5	TRBJ1-1	.	.	TGTGCCAGCAGTTGGGCAGAGAACACTGAAGCTTTCTTT	CASSWAENTEAFF
TRBV15	TRBJ2-2	TRBD2	.	TGTGCCACCCAAGACGGGCGGGAGACCGGGGAGCTGTTTTTT	CATQDGRETGELFF
TRBV7-9	TRBJ2-7	.	.	TGTGCCAGCAGCTTAAGCGAGGGTAACTTGGGGAACCAGTACTTC	CASSLSEGNLGNQYF
TRBV5-6	TRBJ2-1	TRBD1	once	TGTGCCAGCAGCTTGCCCAGAAGGGACAGAAATGAGCAGTTCTTC	CASSLPRRDRNEQFF
TRBV11-2	TRBJ1-4	TRBD1	once	TGTGCCAGCAGCACGACAGGGGGCGGTGAAAAACTGTTTTTT	CASSTTGGGEKLFF
TRBV27	TRBJ1-2	TRBD1	.	TGTGCCAGCAGTCAGGGACAGGGGGCCTTAGCTAACTATGGCTACACCTTC	CASSQGQGALANYGYTF
TRBV9	TRBJ1-6	.	.	TGTGCCAGCAGCCCCCGCGGGTCCTCACCCCTCCACTTT	CASSPRGSSPLHF
TRBV11-2	TRBJ2-3	TRBD1	.	TGTGCCACCCGACAGGGAAGCACAGATACGCAGTATTTT	CATRQGSTDTQYF
TRBV18	TRBJ2-1	TRBD2	.	TGTGCCAGCCGTCGGACTAGCGGGACAAATGAGCAGTTCTTC	CASRRTSGTNEQFF
TRBV19	TRBJ2-3	TRBD2	.	TGTGCCAGTCGGCTAGCGGCCACAGATACGCAGTATTTT	CASRLAATDTQYF
TRBV10-1	TRBJ2-2	TRBD2	once	TGCGCCAGCAGTGAAAAGGCCAGACTAGCGGGTGATACCGGGGAGCTGTTTTTT	CASSEKARLAGDTGELFF
TRBV6-5	TRBJ2-2	TRBD1	.	TGTGCCAGCACCCACAGGGGGCCGGGGGAGCTGTTTTTT	CASTHRGPGELFF
TRBV29-1	TRBJ1-1	.	once	TGCAGCGTTGTATTCGGCGGGGATGAGGGGTGGACTGAAGCTTTCTTT	CSVVFGGDEGWTEAFF
TRBV2	TRBJ1-1	.	.	TGTGCCAGCAGTGAGTACTGGAACACTGAAGCTTTCTTT	CASSEYWNTEAFF
TRBV5-8	TRBJ1-5	.	.	TGTGCCAGCAGCTTGGGACAGGTCAATCAGCCCCAGCATTTT	CASSLGQVNQPQHF
TRBV4-3	TRBJ2-3	TRBD2	.	TGCGCCAGCAGCCAAGATCCTCTAGCGGGGGGATGGGCAGATACGCAGTATTTT	CASSQDPLAGGWADTQYF
TRBV5-6	TRBJ2-1	.	.	TGTGCCAGCAGCCTCACCCGGGTCAATGAGCAGTTCTTC	CASSLTRVNEQFF
TRBV7-9	TRBJ1-2	.	.	TGTGCCAGCAGCGCCCGACAAGGATCTAACTATGGCTACACCTTC	CASSARQGSNYGYTF
TRBV7-6	TRBJ2-2	TRBD1	.	TGTGCCAGCAGCCTAGCCCCGGGACAGGGAGACACCGGGGAGCTGTTTTTT	CASSLAPGQGDTGELFF
TRBV5-4	TRBJ1-1	.	.	TGTGCCAGCAGCTCTAATAAGGGGTGGACTGAAGCTTTCTTT	CASSSNKGWTEAFF
TRBV7-8	TRBJ2-1	.	.	TGTGCCAGCAGCTTAGAAGGATTAGCGGACTACAATGAGCAGTTCTTC	CASSLEGLADYNEQFF
TRBV27	TRBJ2-1	TRBD2	.	TGTGCCAGCAGTTTAAGCGGGGACAATGAGCAGTTCTTC	CASSLSGDNEQFF
TRBV30	TRBJ1-3	TRBD1	.	TGTGCCTGGAGTACCGGGACAGTAGGAAACACCATATATTTT	CAWSTGTVGNTIYF
TRBV27	TRBJ1-5	.	.	TGTGCCAGCAGTCCCCACGACAGGATTAGCAATCAGCCCCAGCATTTT	CASSPHDRISNQPQHF
TRBV6-5	TRBJ2-1	.	.	TGTGCCAGCACCCTTGACAGGACTGAGCAGTTCTTC	CASTLDRTEQFF
TRBV27	TRBJ1-2	TRBD1	.	TGTGCCAGCAGCTTCCACAGGGGAGCGAACTATGGCTACACCTTC	CASSFHRGANYGYTF
TRBV30	TRBJ1-1	.	few	TGTGCCTGGAGTCAGGGGAACACTGAAGCTTTCTTT	CAWSQGNTEAFF
TRBV5-4	TRBJ2-7	.	.	TGCGCCAGCAGCCAAGGGGCGGGGCCCCCCTACGAGCAGTACTTC	CASSQGAGPPYEQYF
TRBV6-1	TRBJ2-2	.	.	TGCGCCAGCAGTGATAGGCAGGGTAGGGACACCGGGGAGCTGTTTTTT	CASSDRQGRDTGELFF
TRBV15	TRBJ1-4	.	.	TGTGCCACCAGCAGAGATTGGGCGGGGGGGACTGAAAAACTGTTTTTT	CATSRDWAGGTEKLFF
TRBV28	TRBJ1-2	TRBD1	once	TGTGCCAGTTGGTCAGGGGGAGGAGGCTACACCTTC	CASWSGGGGYTF
TRBV7-8	TRBJ2-3	.	.	TGTGCCAGCAGTGAGACAGAAACAGATACGCAGTATTTT	CASSETETDTQYF
TRBV7-2	TRBJ2-7	TRBD1	.	TGTGCCAGCAGCACCCGGACAGGGCTGAACGAGCAGTACTTC	CASSTRTGLNEQYF
TRBV5-1	TRBJ1-2	.	.	TGCGCCAGCAGCCTAGGACAGAACTATGGCTACACCTTC	CASSLGQNYGYTF
TRBV27	TRBJ1-4	TRBD1	.	TGTGCCAGCAGTTACGGACAGGGTCGGGAACTGTTTTTT	CASSYGQGRELFF
TRBV7-7	TRBJ2-1	.	.	TGTGCCAGCAGCTTAGGCGGAACGGTTCCCTACAATGAGCAGTTCTTC	CASSLGGTVPYNEQFF
TRBV19	TRBJ2-1	TRBD2	.	TGTGCCAGTAGTATGACTAGCGGTGCCGAGCAGTTCTTC	CASSMTSGAEQFF
TRBV29-1	TRBJ1-2	TRBD1	.	TGCAGCGTCACAGGGGTTGACTATGGCTACACCTTC	CSVTGVDYGYTF
TRBV13	TRBJ2-1	.	.	TGTGCCAGCAGCGCCCCACCGAGGGTTGAGCAGTTCTTC	CASSAPPRVEQFF
TRBV4-1	TRBJ2-7	.	.	TGCGCCAGCAGCCAAACCAGCGGAGCCTACGAGCAGTACTTC	CASSQTSGAYEQYF
TRBV27	TRBJ2-7	TRBD2	.	TGTGCCAGCAGTCTCGGACTAGCGGCCTACGAGCAGTACTTC	CASSLGLAAYEQYF